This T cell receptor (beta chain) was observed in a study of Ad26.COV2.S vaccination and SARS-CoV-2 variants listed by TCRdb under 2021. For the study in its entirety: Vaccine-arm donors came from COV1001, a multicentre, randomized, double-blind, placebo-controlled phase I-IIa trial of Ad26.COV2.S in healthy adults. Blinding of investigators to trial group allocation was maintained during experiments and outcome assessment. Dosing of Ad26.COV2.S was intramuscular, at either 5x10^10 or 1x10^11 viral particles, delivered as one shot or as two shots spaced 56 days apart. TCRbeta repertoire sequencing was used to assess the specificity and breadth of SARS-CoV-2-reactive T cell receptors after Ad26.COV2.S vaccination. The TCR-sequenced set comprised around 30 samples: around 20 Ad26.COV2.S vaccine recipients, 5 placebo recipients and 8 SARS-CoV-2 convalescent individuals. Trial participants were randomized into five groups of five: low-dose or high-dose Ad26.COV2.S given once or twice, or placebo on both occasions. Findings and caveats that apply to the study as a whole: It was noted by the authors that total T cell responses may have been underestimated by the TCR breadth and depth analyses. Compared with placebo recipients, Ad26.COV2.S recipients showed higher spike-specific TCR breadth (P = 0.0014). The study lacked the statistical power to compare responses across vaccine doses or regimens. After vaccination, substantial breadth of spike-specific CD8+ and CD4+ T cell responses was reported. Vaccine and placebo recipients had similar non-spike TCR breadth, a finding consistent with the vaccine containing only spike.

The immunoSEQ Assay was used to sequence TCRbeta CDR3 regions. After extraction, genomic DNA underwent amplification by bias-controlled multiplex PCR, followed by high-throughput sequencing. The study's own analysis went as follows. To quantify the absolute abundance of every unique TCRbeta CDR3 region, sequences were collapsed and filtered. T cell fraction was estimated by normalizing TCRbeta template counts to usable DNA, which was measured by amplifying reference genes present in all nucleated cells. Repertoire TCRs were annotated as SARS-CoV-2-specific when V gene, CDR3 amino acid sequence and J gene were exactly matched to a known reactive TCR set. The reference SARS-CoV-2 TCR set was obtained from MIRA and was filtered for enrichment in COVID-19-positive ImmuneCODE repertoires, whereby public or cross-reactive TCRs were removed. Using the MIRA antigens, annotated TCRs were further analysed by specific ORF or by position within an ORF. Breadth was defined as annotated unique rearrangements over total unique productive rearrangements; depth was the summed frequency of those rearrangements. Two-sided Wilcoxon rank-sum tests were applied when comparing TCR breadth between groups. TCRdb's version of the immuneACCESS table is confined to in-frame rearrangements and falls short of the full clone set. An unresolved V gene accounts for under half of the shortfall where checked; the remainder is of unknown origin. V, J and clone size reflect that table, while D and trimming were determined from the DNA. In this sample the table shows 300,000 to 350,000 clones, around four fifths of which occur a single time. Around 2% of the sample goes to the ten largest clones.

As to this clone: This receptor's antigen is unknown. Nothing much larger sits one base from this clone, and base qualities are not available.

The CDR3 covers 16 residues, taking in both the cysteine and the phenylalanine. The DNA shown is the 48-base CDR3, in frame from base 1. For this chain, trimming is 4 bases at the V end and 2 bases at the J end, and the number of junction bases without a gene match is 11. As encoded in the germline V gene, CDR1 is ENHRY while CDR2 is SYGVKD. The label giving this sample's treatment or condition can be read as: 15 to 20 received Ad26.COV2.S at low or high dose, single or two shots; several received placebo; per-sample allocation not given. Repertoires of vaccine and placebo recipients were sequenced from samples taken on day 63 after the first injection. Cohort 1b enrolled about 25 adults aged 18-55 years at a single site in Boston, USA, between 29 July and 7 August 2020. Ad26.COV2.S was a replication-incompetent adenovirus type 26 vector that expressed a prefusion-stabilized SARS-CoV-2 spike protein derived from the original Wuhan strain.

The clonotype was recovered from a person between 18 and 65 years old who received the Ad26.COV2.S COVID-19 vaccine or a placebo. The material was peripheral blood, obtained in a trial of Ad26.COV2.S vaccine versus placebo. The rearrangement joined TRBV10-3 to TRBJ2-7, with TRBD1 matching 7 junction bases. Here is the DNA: TGTGCCATCAGTGCATGGGCAGGGGGAACAACCTACGAGCAGTACTTC. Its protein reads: CAISAWAGGTTYEQYF.